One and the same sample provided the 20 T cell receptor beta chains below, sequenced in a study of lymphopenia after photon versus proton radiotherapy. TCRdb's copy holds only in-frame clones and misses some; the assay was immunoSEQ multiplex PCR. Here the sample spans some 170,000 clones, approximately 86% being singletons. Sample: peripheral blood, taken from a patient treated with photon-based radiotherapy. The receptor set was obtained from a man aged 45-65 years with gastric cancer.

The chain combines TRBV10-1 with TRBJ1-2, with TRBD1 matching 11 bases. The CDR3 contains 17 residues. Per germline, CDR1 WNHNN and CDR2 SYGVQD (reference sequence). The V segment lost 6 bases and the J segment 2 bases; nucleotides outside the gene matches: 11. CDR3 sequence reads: CASRLTGTGGLNYGYTF. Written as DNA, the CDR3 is TGCGCCAGCAGACTTACCGGGACAGGGGGTTTAAACTATGGCTACACCTTC.

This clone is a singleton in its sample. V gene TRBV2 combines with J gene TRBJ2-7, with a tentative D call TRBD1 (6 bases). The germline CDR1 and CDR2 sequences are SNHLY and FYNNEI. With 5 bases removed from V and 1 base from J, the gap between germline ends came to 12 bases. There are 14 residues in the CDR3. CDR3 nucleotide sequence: TGTGCCAGCAGTTCAGGGGCTTCGTCCTACGAGCAGTACTTC. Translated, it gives CASSSGASSYEQYF.

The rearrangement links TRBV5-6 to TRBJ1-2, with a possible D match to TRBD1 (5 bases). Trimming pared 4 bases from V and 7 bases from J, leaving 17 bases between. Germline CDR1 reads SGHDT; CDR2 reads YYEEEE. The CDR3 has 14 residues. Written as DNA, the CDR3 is TGTGCCAGCAGCCCCCGATGGCAGGGAGGTGGCTACACCTTC. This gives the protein CASSPRWQGGGYTF.

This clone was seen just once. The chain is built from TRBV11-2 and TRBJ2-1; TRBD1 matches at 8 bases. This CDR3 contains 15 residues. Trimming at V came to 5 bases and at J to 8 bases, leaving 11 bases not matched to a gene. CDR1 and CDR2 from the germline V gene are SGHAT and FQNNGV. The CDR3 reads CASSDRQGLVHEQFF. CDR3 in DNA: TGTGCCAGCAGCGATAGACAGGGGCTGGTGCATGAGCAGTTCTTC. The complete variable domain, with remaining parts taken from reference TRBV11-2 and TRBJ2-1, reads EAGVAQSPRYKIIEKRQSVAFWCNPISGHATLYWYQQILGQGPKLLIQFQNNGVVDDSQLPKDRFSAERLKGVDSTLKIQPAKLEDSAVYLCASSDRQGLVHEQFFGPGTRLTVL.

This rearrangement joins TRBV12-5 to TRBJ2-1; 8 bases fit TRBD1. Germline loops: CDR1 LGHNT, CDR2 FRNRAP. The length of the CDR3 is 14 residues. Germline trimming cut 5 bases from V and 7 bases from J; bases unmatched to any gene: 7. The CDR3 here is CASGGQGLLNEQFF. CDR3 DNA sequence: TGTGCTAGTGGTGGACAGGGCCTTCTGAATGAGCAGTTCTTC. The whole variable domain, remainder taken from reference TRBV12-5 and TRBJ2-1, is DARVTQTPRHKVTEMGQEVTMRCQPILGHNTVFWYRQTMMQGLELLAYFRNRAPLDDSGMPKDRFSAEMPDATLATLKIQPSEPRDSAVYFCASGGQGLLNEQFFGPGTRLTVL.

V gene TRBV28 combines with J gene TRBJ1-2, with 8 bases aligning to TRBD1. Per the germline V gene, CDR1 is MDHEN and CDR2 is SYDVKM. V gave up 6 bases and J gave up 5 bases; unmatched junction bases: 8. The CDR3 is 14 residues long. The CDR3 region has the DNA TGTGCCAGCAGACCCCGGGACAGGTTGTATGGCTACACCTTC. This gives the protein CASRPRDRLYGYTF.

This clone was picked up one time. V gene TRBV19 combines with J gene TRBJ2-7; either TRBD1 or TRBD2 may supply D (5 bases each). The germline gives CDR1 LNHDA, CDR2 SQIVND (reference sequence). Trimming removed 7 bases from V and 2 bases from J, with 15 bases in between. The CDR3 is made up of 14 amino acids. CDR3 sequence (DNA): TGTGCCAGTAAACTACAGGCTAGCACCTACGAGCAGTACTTC. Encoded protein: CASKLQASTYEQYF. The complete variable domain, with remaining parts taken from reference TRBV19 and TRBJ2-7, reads DGGITQSPKYLFRKEGQNVTLSCEQNLNHDAMYWYRQDPGQGLRLIYYSQIVNDFQKGDIAEGYSVSREKKESFPLTVTSAQKNPTAFYLCASKLQASTYEQYFGPGTRLTVT.

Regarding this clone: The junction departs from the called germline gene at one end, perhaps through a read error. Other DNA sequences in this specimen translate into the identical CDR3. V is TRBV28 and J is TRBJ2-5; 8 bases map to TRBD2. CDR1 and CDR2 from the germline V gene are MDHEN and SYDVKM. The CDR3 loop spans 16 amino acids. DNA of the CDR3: TGTGCCAGCAGTTTATTCGGGACTAGGGGCCAAGAAACCCAGTACTTC. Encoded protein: CASSLFGTRGQETQYF.

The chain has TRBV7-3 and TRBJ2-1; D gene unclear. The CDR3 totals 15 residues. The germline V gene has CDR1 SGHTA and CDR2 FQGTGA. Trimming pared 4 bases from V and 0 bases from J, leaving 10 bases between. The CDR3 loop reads CASSSKTSSYNEQFF. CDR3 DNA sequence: TGTGCCAGCAGCTCAAAGACAAGCTCCTACAATGAGCAGTTCTTC.

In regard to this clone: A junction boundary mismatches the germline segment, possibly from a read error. The CDR3 is CAWRRAGTGAFF. The CDR3 coding sequence is TGTGCCTGGAGAAGAGCCGGGACTGGAGCTTTCTTT. The chain has TRBV30 and TRBJ1-1; maybe TRBD1 (5 bases). From germline, CDR1 is GTSNPN and CDR2 SVGIG (reference sequence). The CDR3 runs to 12 residues.

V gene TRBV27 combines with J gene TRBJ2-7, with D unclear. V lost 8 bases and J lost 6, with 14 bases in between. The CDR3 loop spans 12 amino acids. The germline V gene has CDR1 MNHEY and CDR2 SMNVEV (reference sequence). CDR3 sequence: CASRGDPTEQYF. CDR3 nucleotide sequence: TGTGCCAGCCGCGGAGACCCTACCGAGCAGTACTTC.

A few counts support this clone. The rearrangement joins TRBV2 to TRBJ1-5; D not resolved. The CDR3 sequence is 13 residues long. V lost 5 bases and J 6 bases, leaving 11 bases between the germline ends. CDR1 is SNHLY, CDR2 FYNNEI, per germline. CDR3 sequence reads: CASSRETSQPQHF. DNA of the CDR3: TGTGCCAGCAGTAGAGAGACAAGTCAGCCCCAGCATTTT.

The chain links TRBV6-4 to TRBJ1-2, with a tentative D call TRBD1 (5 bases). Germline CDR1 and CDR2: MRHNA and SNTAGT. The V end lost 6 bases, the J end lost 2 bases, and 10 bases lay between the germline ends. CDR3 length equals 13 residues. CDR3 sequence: CASSQGSNYGYTF. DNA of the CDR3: TGTGCCAGCAGCCAGGGATCGAACTATGGCTACACCTTC.

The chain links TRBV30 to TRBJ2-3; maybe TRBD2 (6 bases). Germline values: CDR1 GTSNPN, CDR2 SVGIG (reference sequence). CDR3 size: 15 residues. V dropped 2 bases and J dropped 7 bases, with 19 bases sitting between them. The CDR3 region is CAWSPPSGVRNTQYF. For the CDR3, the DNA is TGTGCCTGGAGTCCCCCCTCGGGAGTAAGAAATACGCAGTATTTT.

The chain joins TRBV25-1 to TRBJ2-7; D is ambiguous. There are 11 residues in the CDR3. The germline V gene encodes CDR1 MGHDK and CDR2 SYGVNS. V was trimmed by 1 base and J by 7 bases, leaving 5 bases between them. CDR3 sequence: CASSEFVEQYF. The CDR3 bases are TGTGCCAGCAGTGAATTTGTAGAGCAGTACTTC.

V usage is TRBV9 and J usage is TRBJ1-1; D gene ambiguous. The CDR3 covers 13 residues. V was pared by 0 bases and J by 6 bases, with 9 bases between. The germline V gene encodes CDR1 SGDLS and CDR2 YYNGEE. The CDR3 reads CASSVVSAAEAFF. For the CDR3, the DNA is TGTGCCAGCAGCGTAGTTTCCGCAGCTGAAGCTTTCTTT.

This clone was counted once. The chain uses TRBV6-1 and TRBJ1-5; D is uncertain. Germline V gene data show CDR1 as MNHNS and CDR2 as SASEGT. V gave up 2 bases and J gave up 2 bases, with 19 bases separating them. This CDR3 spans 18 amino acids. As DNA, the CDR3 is TGTGCCAGCAGTGAAAGGGCAATACCATATAGTCGCAATCAGCCCCAGCATTTT. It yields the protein CASSERAIPYSRNQPQHF.

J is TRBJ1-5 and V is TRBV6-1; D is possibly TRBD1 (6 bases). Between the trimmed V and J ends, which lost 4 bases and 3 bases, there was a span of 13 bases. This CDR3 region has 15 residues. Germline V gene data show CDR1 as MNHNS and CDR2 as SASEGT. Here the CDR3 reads CASSGRQAPNQPQHF. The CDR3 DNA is TGTGCCAGCAGTGGCCGACAGGCCCCCAATCAGCCCCAGCATTTT.

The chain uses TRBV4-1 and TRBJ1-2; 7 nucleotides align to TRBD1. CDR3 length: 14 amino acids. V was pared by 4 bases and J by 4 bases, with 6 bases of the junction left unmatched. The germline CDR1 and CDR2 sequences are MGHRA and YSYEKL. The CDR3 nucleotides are TGCGCCAGCAGCCGTCCGGGACAGCGCTATGGCTACACCTTC. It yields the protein CASSRPGQRYGYTF.

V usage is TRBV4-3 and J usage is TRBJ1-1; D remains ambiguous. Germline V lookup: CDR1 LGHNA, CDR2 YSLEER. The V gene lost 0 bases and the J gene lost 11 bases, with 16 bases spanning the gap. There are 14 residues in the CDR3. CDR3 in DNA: TGCGCCAGCAGCCAAGAACCGACTGATCGTGGGGCTTTCTTT. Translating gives CASSQEPTDRGAFF.